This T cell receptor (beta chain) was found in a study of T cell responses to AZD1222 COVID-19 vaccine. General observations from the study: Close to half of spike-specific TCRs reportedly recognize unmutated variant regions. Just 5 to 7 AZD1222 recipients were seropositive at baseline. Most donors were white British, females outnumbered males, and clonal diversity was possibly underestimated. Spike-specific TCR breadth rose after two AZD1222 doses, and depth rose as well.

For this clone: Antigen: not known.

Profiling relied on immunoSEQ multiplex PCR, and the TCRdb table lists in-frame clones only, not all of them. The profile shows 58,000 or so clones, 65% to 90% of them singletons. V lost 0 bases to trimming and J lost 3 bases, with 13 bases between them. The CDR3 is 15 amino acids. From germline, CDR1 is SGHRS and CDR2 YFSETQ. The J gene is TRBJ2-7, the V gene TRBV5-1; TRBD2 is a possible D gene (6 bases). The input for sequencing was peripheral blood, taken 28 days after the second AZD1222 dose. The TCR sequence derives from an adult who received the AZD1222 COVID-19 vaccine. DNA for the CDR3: TGCGCCAGCAGCTTGGTCAGCGGGCAATACTACGAGCAGTACTTC. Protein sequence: CASSLVSGQYYEQYF.